This TCR beta chain was captured in a study of shared clonotypes between healthy human individuals. General study points: It was observed that around 5% of naive CD4 clonotypes were shared across several donors. Generation probabilities were higher for clonotypes shared across all four sorted-subset donors than for unshared ones.

This clone was seen once. Antigen unknown. A CD45RA+ naive subset and a CD45RA-negative memory subset were split from CD4+ cells. This CDR3 contains 14 residues. Germline V lookup: CDR1 MDHEN, CDR2 SYDVKM. Trimming removed 6 bases from V and 9 bases from J; junction bases left unmatched: 8. TCRdb keeps only in-frame clones here, not all; method: immunoSEQ multiplex PCR. Among 2 million to 2.5 million clones, roughly 90% were seen once, and the ten largest hold approximately 0.41%. The sequenced material came from naive CD4+ T cells from PBMCs. Subset specified: CD45RA+ positively selected. The J gene is TRBJ2-1, the V gene TRBV28; 10 bases map to TRBD2. The sequence came from a man aged 18-30 years in good health. Some clones in this sample may be carry-over from other donors' samples. The CDR3 loop is CASSPSGRAAEQFF. DNA of the CDR3: TGTGCCAGCAGCCCAAGCGGGAGGGCCGCTGAGCAGTTCTTC.